This is a list of T cell receptor beta chains from one sample in a study of CD8 T cells in ankylosing spondylitis. TCRdb ran MiXCR on the 5' RACE reads and lists one entry per CDR3 protein. The sample contains roughly 220,000 distinct CDR3 sequences, about 17% of which appear only once. The sample consisted of blood, either unsorted or a sorted T cell fraction (not recorded which). The source of these receptors is a male donor with ankylosing spondylitis. CDR3s include the opening cysteine and the closing phenylalanine or tryptophan. Each record gives: V gene, clone size, CDR3 length, D gene, J gene, CDR3 protein, CDR3 DNA. D genes are given only for firm matches. Size values are once, few and many counts, or a class for expanded clones, and some rows have none.

>TRBV4-1|few|15|-|TRBJ2-7
CASSQDHGTIYEQYF
TGCGCCAGCAGCCAAGATCATGGCACCATCTACGAGCAGTACTTC
>TRBV5-1|-|13|-|TRBJ2-1
CASSLWANNEQFF
TGCGCCAGCAGCTTATGGGCCAACAATGAGCAGTTCTTC
>TRBV18|-|15|-|TRBJ2-3
CASSPPLQGPDTQYF
TGTGCCAGCTCGCCTCCCCTCCAGGGACCAGATACGCAGTATTTT
>TRBV7-9|few|17|TRBD1|TRBJ2-4
CASSSRTGGLAKNIQYF
TGTGCCAGCAGCTCCCGGACAGGCGGGTTGGCCAAAAACATTCAGTACTTC
>TRBV15|-|13|-|TRBJ1-1
CATRPGANTEAFF
TGTGCCACCAGGCCGGGTGCGAACACTGAAGCTTTCTTT
>TRBV4-1|few|15|-|TRBJ2-1
CASSQGGADIDEQFF
TGCGCCAGCAGCCAAGGCGGGGCGGATATTGATGAGCAGTTCTTC
>TRBV27|-|16|TRBD2|TRBJ2-7
CASSLRGTSAYYEQYF
TGTGCCAGCAGTTTAAGAGGGACTAGCGCGTACTACGAGCAGTACTTC
>TRBV6-2/TRBV6-3|-|15|TRBD1|TRBJ1-4
CASSYSSWDREKLFF
TGTGCCAGCAGTTACTCGTCATGGGACAGAGAAAAACTGTTTTTT
>TRBV7-2|many|16|-|TRBJ1-2
CASSLVDGIPRYGYTF
TGTGCCAGCAGCTTAGTTGATGGAATACCTCGGTATGGCTACACCTTC
>TRBV5-6|few|13|-|TRBJ1-2
CASSGGANYGYTF
TGTGCCAGCAGCGGAGGCGCTAACTATGGCTACACCTTC
>TRBV4-2|-|16|-|TRBJ2-1
CASSHHLIAETGEQFF
TGTGCCAGCAGCCATCACTTAATAGCCGAGACGGGTGAGCAGTTCTTC
>TRBV25-1|few|15|-|TRBJ2-1
CASSDPSGTYNEQFF
TGTGCCAGCAGTGATCCCTCGGGAACCTACAATGAGCAGTTCTTC
>TRBV15|-|17|TRBD2|TRBJ2-7
CATSSEISGSGNGGAYF
TGTGCCACCAGCAGTGAGATTAGCGGGAGTGGTAACGGGGGAGCGTACTTC
>TRBV29-1|few|12|TRBD1|TRBJ2-7
CSGGTGADEQYF
TGCAGCGGTGGGACAGGGGCTGACGAGCAGTACTTC